This T cell receptor (beta chain) derives from a study of cytomegalovirus exposure and HLA in healthy donors. Concerning this clone itself: Its specificity is not known.

Germline-derived CDR1 and CDR2 are SQVTM and ANQGSEA. Germline trimming cut 7 bases from V and 9 bases from J; bases unmatched to any gene: 22. This CDR3 contains 18 residues. Clones were sequenced by immunoSEQ multiplex PCR, and TCRdb holds only the in-frame ones, with some missing. The table has 120,000 or so clones, 90% to 96% seen once; the top ten hold 1.5% to 2%. Study observations and caveats: The authors confirmed in vitro that a few CMV-associated chains were specific for CMV antigens. Most TCR sequences showed up rarely, but some public TCRs showed up in many donors.

The chain employs TRBV29-1 and TRBJ2-3, with 13 nucleotides matching TRBD2. Material: PBMCs. This clonotype originated in a man aged 18-30 years in good health and CMV-seronegative. This CDR3 reads CSADGGQGRGLAGVTQYF. CDR3 nucleotides: TGCAGCGCCGACGGGGGCCAGGGTCGAGGACTAGCGGGGGTAACGCAGTATTTT.